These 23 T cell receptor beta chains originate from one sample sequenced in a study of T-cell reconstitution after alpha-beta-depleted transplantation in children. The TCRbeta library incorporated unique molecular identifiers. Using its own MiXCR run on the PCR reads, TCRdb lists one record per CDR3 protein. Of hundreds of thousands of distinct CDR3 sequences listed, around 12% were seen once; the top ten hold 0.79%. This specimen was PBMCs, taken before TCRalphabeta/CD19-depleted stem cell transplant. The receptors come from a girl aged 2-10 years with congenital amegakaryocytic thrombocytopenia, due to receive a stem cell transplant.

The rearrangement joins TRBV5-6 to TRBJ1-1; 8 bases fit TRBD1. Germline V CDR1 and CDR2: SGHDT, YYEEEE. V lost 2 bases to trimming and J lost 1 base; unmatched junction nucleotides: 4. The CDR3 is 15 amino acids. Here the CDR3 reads CASSFGTGQNTEAFF. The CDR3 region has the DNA TGTGCCAGCAGCTTCGGGACAGGCCAGAACACTGAAGCTTTCTTT.

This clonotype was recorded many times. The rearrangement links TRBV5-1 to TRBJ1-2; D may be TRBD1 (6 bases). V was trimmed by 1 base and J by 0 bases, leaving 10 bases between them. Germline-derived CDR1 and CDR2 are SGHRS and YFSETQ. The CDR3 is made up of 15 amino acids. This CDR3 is CASSLLDRPNYGYTF. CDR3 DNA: TGCGCCAGCAGCTTGCTGGACAGACCTAACTATGGCTACACCTTC.

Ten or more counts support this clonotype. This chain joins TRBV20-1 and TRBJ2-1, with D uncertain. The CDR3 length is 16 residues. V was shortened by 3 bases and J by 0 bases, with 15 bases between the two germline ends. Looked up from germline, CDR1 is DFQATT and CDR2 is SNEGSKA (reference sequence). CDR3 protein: CSARIETFNSYNEQFF. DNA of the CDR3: TGCAGTGCTAGGATTGAGACTTTTAACTCCTACAATGAGCAGTTCTTC.

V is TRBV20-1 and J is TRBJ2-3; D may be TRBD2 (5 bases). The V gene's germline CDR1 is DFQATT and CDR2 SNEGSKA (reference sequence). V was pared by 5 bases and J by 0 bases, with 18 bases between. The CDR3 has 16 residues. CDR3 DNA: TGCAGTGCTCCCACTGGATTAGCGCTGAGCACAGATACGCAGTATTTT. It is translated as CSAPTGLALSTDTQYF.

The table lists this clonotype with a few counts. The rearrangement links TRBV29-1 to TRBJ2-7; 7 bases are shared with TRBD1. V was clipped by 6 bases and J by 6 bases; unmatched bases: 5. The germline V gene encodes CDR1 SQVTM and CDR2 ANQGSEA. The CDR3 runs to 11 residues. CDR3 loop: CSVQGGGEQYF. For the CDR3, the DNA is TGCAGCGTCCAAGGGGGCGGCGAGCAGTACTTC.

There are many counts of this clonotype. The CDR3 loop reads CARWGSGTSYNEQFF. CDR3 nucleotide sequence: TGTGCCAGATGGGGTAGCGGGACTTCATATAATGAGCAGTTCTTC. The rearrangement links TRBV10-3 to TRBJ2-1; 8 bases are a match to TRBD2. The V gene end was trimmed by 10 bases and the J gene end by 7 bases; junction bases not matched to a gene: 15. Germline CDR1 and CDR2: ENHRY and SYGVKD. This CDR3 is 15 amino acids long.

In DNA form, the CDR3 reads TGTGCCAGCAGCTTGGGAGCTTTTTGGAGGGAAATATACAATGAGCAGTTCTTC. Its protein product is CASSLGAFWREIYNEQFF. The rearrangement joins TRBV11-2 to TRBJ2-1, with a possible D match to TRBD2 (6 bases). The CDR3 sequence is 18 residues long. Looked up from germline, CDR1 is SGHAT and CDR2 is FQNNGV. The V and J ends lost 3 bases and 4 bases respectively, with 22 bases between them.

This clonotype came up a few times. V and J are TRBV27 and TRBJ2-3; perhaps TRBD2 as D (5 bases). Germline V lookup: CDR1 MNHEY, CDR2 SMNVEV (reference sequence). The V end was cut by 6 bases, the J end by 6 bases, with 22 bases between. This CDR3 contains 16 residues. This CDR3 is CASRSGVSEGVDTQYF. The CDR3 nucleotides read TGTGCCAGCAGGTCCGGGGTTAGCGAGGGCGTGGATACGCAGTATTTT.

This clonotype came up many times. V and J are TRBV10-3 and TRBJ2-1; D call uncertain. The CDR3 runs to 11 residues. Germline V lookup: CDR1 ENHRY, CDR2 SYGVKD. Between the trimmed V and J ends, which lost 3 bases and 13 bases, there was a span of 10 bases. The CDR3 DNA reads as TGTGCCATCAGTGACTCTCAGGTCCAGTTCTTC. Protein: CAISDSQVQFF.

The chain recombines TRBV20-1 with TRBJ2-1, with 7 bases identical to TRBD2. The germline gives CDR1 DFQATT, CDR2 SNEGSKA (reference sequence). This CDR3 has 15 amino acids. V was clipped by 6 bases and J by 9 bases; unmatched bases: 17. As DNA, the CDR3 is TGCAGTGCAGGCCGTGGACTAGTCGAGAGCGGTGAGCAGTTCTTC. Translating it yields CSAGRGLVESGEQFF.

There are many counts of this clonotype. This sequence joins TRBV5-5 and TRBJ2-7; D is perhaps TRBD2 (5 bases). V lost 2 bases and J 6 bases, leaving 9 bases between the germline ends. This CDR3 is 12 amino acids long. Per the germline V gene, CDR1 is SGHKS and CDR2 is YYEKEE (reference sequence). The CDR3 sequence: CASSFIRGEQYF. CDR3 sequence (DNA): TGTGCCAGCAGCTTTATCCGGGGCGAGCAGTACTTC.

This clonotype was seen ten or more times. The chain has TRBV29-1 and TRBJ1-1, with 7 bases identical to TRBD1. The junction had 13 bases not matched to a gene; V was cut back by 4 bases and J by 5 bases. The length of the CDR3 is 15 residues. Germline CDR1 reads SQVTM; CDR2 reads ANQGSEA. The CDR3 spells CSVGGGFIGGTEAFF. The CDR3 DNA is TGCAGCGTTGGAGGGGGCTTTATCGGTGGGACTGAAGCTTTCTTT.

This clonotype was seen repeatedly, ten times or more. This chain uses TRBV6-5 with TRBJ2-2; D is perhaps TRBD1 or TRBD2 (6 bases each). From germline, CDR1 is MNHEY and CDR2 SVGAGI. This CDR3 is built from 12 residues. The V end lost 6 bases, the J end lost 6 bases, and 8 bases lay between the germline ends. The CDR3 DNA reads TGTGCCAGCAGCCGGGGGCCCGGGGAGCTGTTTTTT. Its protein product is CASSRGPGELFF.

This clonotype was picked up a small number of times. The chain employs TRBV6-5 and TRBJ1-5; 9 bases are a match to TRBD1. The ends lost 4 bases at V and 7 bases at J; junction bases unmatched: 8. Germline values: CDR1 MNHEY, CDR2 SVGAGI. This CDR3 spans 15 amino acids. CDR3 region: CASSFGTDRGQPQHF. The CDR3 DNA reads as TGTGCCAGCAGTTTTGGGACGGACAGGGGACAGCCCCAGCATTTT.

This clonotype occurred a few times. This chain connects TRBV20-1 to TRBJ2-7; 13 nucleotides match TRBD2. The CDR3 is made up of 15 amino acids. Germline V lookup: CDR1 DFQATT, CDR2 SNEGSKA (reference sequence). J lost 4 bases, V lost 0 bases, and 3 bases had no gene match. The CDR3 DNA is TGCAGTGCTAGAGATAAGACTAGCGGGAGGTACGAGCAGTACTTC. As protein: CSARDKTSGRYEQYF.

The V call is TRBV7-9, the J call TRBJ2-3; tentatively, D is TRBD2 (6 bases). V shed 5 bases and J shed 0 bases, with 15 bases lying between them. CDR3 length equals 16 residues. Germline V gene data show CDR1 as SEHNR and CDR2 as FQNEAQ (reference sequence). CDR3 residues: CASSPLGGLSTDTQYF. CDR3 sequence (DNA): TGTGCCAGCAGCCCCTTGGGAGGCCTAAGCACAGATACGCAGTATTTT.

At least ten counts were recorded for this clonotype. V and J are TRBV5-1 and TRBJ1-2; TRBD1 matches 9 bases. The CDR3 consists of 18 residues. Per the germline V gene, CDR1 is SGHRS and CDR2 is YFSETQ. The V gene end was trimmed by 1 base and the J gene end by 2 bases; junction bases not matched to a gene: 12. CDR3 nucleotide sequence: TGCGCCAGCAGCTTGTATGGGGGGACAGGGCGGAGGAACTATGGCTACACCTTC. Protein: CASSLYGGTGRRNYGYTF.

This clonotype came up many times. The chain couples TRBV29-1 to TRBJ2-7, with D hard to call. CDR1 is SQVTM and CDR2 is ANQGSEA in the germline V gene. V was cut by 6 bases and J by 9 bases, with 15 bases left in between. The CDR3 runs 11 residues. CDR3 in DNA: TGCAGCGTCCAGACGGCTTCGGGGCAGTACTTC. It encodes CSVQTASGQYF.

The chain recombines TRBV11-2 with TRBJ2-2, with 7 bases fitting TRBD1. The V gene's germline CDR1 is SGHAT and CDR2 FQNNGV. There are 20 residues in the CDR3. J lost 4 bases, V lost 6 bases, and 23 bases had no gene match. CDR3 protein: CASSSIGRRETGLGTGELFF. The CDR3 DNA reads TGTGCCAGCAGTTCCATAGGGAGAAGGGAGACAGGGCTTGGCACCGGGGAGCTGTTTTTT. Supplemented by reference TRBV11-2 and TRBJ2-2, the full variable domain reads EAGVAQSPRYKIIEKRQSVAFWCNPISGHATLYWYQQILGQGPKLLIQFQNNGVVDDSQLPKDRFSAERLKGVDSTLKIQPAKLEDSAVYLCASSSIGRRETGLGTGELFFGEGSRLTVL.

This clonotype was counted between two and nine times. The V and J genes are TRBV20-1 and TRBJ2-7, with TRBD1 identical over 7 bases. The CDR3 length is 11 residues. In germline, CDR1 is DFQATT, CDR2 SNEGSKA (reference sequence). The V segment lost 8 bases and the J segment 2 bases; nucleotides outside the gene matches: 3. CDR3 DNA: TGCAGTATACAGGGGCCCTACGAGCAGTACTTC. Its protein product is CSIQGPYEQYF.

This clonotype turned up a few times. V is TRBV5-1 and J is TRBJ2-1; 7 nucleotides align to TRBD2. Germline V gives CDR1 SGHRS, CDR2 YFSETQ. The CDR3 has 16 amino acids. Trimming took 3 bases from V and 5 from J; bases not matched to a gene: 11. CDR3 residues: CASSWGGGQGHNEQFF. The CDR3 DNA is TGCGCCAGCAGCTGGGGGGGTGGCCAGGGCCACAATGAGCAGTTCTTC.

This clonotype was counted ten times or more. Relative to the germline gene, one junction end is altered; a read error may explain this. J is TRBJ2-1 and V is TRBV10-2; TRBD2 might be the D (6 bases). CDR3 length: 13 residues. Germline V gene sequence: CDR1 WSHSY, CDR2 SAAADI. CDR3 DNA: TGTGCCAGCAGTGCGGGGCCGTACAATGAGCAGTTCTTC. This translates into CASSAGPYNEQFF.

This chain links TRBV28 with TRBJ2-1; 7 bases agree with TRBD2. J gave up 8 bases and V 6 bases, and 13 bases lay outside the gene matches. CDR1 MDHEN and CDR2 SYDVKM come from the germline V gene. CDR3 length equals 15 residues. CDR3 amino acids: CASRPRLAAFYEQFF. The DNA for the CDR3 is TGTGCCAGCAGGCCCAGACTAGCTGCATTCTATGAGCAGTTCTTC.